The sequence of this T cell receptor beta chain was determined in a study of Graves' ophthalmopathy and Graves' hyperthyroidism. The CDR3 covers 12 residues. Germline V gives CDR1 DFQATT, CDR2 SNEGSKA (reference sequence). V was shortened by 3 bases and J by 4 bases, with 9 bases between the two germline ends. RNA transcripts were the source from which TCR beta CDR3 regions were amplified. Following a first-round RT-PCR that used HTBI primers, a second-round multiplex PCR was carried out. MiXCR, run by TCRdb on the multiplex PCR reads, gives a single entry per CDR3 protein. The sample holds approximately 640,000 distinct CDR3 sequences, just over 40% seen once. Other autoimmune diseases, uncontrolled infections, pregnancy and lactation each led to patient exclusion. A diagnosis was made from clinical symptoms together with serum thyroxine, TRAb, thyroid ultrasound and orbital computed tomography. Study conclusions and caveats: Most thyroid clonotypes with frequency above 0.001 were detected in blood too. This model predicted ophthalmopathy progression (sensitivity 65% to 71%, specificity 72.22%).

This clonotype was recorded only once. Its antigen is not known. The rearrangement links TRBV20-1 to TRBJ2-5; a weak D match, TRBD2 (6 bases). The sequence was collected from an adult man with Graves' ophthalmopathy. Sequenced material: peripheral blood. The CDR3 sequence: CSASGGIETQYF. The CDR3 DNA sequence: TGCAGTGCTAGCGGCGGGATAGAGACCCAGTACTTC.